Shown below are 17 T cell receptor beta chains from a single sample sequenced in a study of early T cells in non-severe SARS-CoV-2 infection. TCRdb reanalysed the 5' RACE reads using MiXCR and keeps one entry per CDR3 protein. The data contain 25,000 to 30,000 distinct CDR3 sequences, around 5.1% of them singletons. Sequencing was performed on whole blood. Source of these receptors: an adult who was a healthcare worker with PCR-confirmed SARS-CoV-2 infection or an uninfected control (not recorded which).

This chain links TRBV2 with TRBJ1-5, with 7 positions matching TRBD1. Looked up from germline, CDR1 is SNHLY and CDR2 is FYNNEI. This CDR3 has 15 amino acids. V lost 6 bases and J lost 2; bases outside the gene matches: 7. Here the CDR3 reads CASSDLDRGNQPQHF. Here the CDR3 DNA reads TGTGCCAGCAGCGATCTTGACAGGGGCAATCAGCCCCAGCATTTT.

Note on this clonotype: This may come from a read error, since a much larger clone is one base off. The chain employs TRBV5-1 and TRBJ1-1; 7 bases are a match to TRBD1. V lost 3 bases to trimming and J lost 4 bases; unmatched junction nucleotides: 9. CDR3 length: 15 residues. Germline CDR1 is SGHRS and CDR2 is YFSETQ. CDR3 residues: CASSWGQSRSTEAFF. CDR3 in DNA: TGCGCCAGCAGCTGGGGACAGTCGCGAAGCACTGAAGCTTTCTTT.

This chain connects TRBV28 to TRBJ1-5; the match to TRBD1 covers 7 bases. With 4 bases clipped from V and 5 bases from J, the junction kept 2 bases outside the gene matches. This CDR3 has 13 residues. Germline V gene lookup returns CDR1 MDHEN and CDR2 SYDVKM. The CDR3 is CASSYRGYQPQHF. CDR3 nucleotide sequence: TGTGCCAGCAGTTACAGGGGATATCAGCCCCAGCATTTT.

This clonotype came up many times. The chain is built from TRBV7-9 and TRBJ2-4, with unresolved D. V was trimmed by 1 base and J by 0 bases, leaving 4 bases between them. Per germline, CDR1 SEHNR and CDR2 FQNEAQ (reference sequence). This CDR3 is 14 amino acids long. CDR3 in DNA: TGTGCCAGCAGCTTAGGGGGAGCCAAAAACATTCAGTACTTC. It yields the protein CASSLGGAKNIQYF.

This clonotype was seen more than once but under ten times. The V gene is TRBV6-2 or TRBV6-3, the J gene TRBJ2-3; 11 bases agree with TRBD2. The CDR3 length is 15 residues. CDR1 and CDR2 (germline): MNHEY, SVGEGT. Germline trimming cut 8 bases from V and 5 bases from J; bases unmatched to any gene: 9. The CDR3 spells CASGTTSGRGDTQYF. The CDR3 DNA reads TGTGCCAGCGGGACTACTAGCGGGAGAGGAGATACGCAGTATTTT.

This clonotype was seen repeatedly, ten times or more. The chain joins TRBV11-3 to TRBJ2-1; D call uncertain. The CDR3 covers 15 residues. Germline CDR1 and CDR2: SGHNT and YENEEA. Trimming pared 1 base from V and 5 bases from J, leaving 12 bases between. This CDR3 is CASSLGPPPHNEQFF. CDR3 nucleotide sequence: TGTGCCAGCAGCTTAGGCCCCCCGCCTCACAATGAGCAGTTCTTC. The full variable domain, its missing parts supplied by reference TRBV11-3 and TRBJ2-1, is EAGVVQSPRYKIIEKKQPVAFWCNPISGHNTLYWYLQNLGQGPELLIRYENEEAVDDSQLPKDRFSAERLKGVDSTLKIQPAELGDSAVYLCASSLGPPPHNEQFFGPGTRLTVL.

In this sample, this clonotype turned up many times. The chain couples TRBV27 to TRBJ1-5; TRBD1 matches 8 bases. The CDR3 is 17 residues long. Germline CDR1 is MNHEY and CDR2 is SMNVEV (reference sequence). The V segment lost 6 bases and the J segment 1 base; nucleotides outside the gene matches: 11. The CDR3 sequence is CASRERSGGLSNQPQHF. The DNA for the CDR3 is TGTGCCAGCAGAGAGAGATCAGGGGGCTTAAGCAATCAGCCCCAGCATTTT.

This clonotype was detected only a few times. J is TRBJ2-1 and V is TRBV3-1, with a possible D match to TRBD2 (6 bases). Trimming took 0 bases from V and 9 from J, leaving 12 bases between them. CDR1 is LGHDT, CDR2 YNNKEL, per germline (reference sequence). The CDR3 extends over 14 amino acids. The CDR3 bases are TGTGCCAGCAGCCAAGATCCGGGGGTCGGTGAGCAGTTCTTC. Protein: CASSQDPGVGEQFF.

Only a few counts were recorded for this clonotype. The CDR3 region has the DNA TGTGCCAGCAGCTTATTACAAGGGTCTAGCGGGAGGCCGGGGGAGCAGTACTTC. Protein: CASSLLQGSSGRPGEQYF. The chain carries TRBV7-2 and TRBJ2-7, with TRBD2 identical over 11 bases. With 2 bases clipped from V and 7 bases from J, the junction kept 16 bases outside the gene matches. There are 18 residues in the CDR3. The germline V gene encodes CDR1 SGHTA and CDR2 FQGNSA.

There are many counts of this clonotype. This chain uses TRBV12-3 or TRBV12-4 with TRBJ2-6; 11 positions agree with TRBD1. With V trimmed by 3 bases and J by 0 bases, 4 bases remained unmatched. The CDR3 contains 18 residues. The DNA for the CDR3 is TGTGCCAGCAGTTTGTATGGGACAGGGGGCTCTGGGGCCAACGTCCTGACTTTC. Translating gives CASSLYGTGGSGANVLTF.

This clonotype was counted only a few times. The rearrangement uses TRBV6-2 or TRBV6-3 and TRBJ2-5, with 8 bases aligning to TRBD1. The V gene's germline CDR1 is MNHEY and CDR2 SVGEGT. This CDR3 spans 15 amino acids. Trimming took 6 bases from V and 4 from J; bases not matched to a gene: 10. The CDR3 nucleotides are TGTGCCAGCAGCCCTCGACAGGGGAGAGGAGAGACCCAGTACTTC. Translation: CASSPRQGRGETQYF.

This clonotype was recorded many times. The rearrangement links TRBV29-1 to TRBJ2-7; 9 bases align to TRBD2. CDR1 SQVTM and CDR2 ANQGSEA come from the germline V gene. The CDR3 has 13 amino acids. V shed 1 base and J 13 bases; nucleotides not matched to a gene: 11. CDR3 sequence (DNA): TGCAGCGTTGAAGTTGTGGCGGGAGGGCCGATTTACTTC. Translation: CSVEVVAGGPIYF.

This clonotype has only a few counts. The chain joins TRBV6-5 to TRBJ1-1; D is undetermined. Trimming shortened V by 8 bases and J by 6 bases, and 19 bases separated the two germline ends. The CDR3 consists of 14 residues. The germline V gene encodes CDR1 MNHEY and CDR2 SVGAGI. CDR3 residues: CASRVSQPGAEAFF. CDR3 nucleotide sequence: TGTGCCAGCCGCGTCTCGCAGCCGGGCGCTGAAGCTTTCTTT.

There are many counts of this clonotype. The CDR3, as DNA: TGTGCCAGCAGTGAATACACTAGCGGGAGTCATGAGCAGTTCTTC. Residues: CASSEYTSGSHEQFF. This chain uses TRBV25-1 with TRBJ2-1, with TRBD2 matching over 11 bases. With V trimmed by 0 bases and J by 8 bases, 3 bases remained unmatched. Germline V lookup: CDR1 MGHDK, CDR2 SYGVNS. This CDR3 comprises 15 residues.

This clonotype was counted ten times or more. The V and J genes are TRBV6-2 or TRBV6-3 and TRBJ2-1; maybe TRBD1 (6 bases). The V end lost 9 bases, the J end lost 8 bases, and 17 bases lay between the germline ends. Germline-derived CDR1 and CDR2 are MNHEY and SVGEGT. CDR3 size: 13 residues. CDR3 sequence (DNA): TGTGCCAGTGCCGCCCGACGGACAGATGAGCAGTTCTTC. Its translation: CASAARRTDEQFF.

This clonotype showed up just a few times. V gene TRBV7-2 combines with J gene TRBJ1-1; D unclear. CDR1 SGHTA and CDR2 FQGNSA come from the germline V gene. The CDR3 contains 15 residues. V lost 1 base and J 4 bases, leaving 13 bases between the germline ends. CDR3 nucleotides: TGTGCCAGCAGCTTAGGGGGAGCATCGAGCACTGAAGCTTTCTTT. Translated: CASSLGGASSTEAFF.

This clonotype was counted at least ten times. The rearrangement links TRBV5-1 to TRBJ2-1; 11 positions match TRBD2. The CDR3 has 15 amino acids. From germline, CDR1 is SGHRS and CDR2 YFSETQ. V lost 3 bases and J lost 7; bases outside the gene matches: 6. This chain's CDR3 is CASSSGTSGRNEQFF. The CDR3 bases are TGCGCCAGCAGCTCCGGGACTAGCGGCCGGAATGAGCAGTTCTTC.